The present entry profiles one T cell receptor (beta chain) with its context. These data originate in a study of cytomegalovirus exposure and HLA in healthy donors. Trimming removed 6 bases from V and 3 bases from J; junction bases left unmatched: 8. The CDR3 contains 14 residues. Germline V gene data show CDR1 as MNHEY and CDR2 as SMNVEV (reference sequence). The PCR made use of 60 Vbeta and 13 Jbeta primers. Method: immunoSEQ multiplex PCR; TCRdb's copy keeps in-frame clones and lacks some. The data contain about 130,000 clones, 77% of them singletons. This chain joins TRBV27 and TRBJ2-7, with 7 bases aligning to TRBD1. Sequenced input: PBMCs. The origin of this receptor is a male donor in good health and CMV-seropositive. CDR3 region: CASSLLSGGYEQYF. The CDR3 DNA follows: TGTGCCAGCAGCCTCCTCTCAGGGGGCTACGAGCAGTACTTC.